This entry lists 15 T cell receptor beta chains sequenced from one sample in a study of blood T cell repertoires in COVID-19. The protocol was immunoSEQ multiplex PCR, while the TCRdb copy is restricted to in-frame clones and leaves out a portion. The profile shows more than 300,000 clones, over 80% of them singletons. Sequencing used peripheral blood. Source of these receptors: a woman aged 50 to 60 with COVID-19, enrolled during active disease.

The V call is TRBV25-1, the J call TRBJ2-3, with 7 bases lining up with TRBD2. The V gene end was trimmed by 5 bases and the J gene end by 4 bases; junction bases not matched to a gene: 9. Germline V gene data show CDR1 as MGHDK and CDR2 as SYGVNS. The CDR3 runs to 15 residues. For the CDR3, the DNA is TGTGCCAGCAGTATTAACAGACTAGCAGCAGATACGCAGTATTTT. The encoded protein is CASSINRLAADTQYF.

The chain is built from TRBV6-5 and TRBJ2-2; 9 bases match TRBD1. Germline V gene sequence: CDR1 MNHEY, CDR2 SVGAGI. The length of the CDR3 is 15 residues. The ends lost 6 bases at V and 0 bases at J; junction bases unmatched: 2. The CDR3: CASSDRGSNTGELFF. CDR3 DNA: TGTGCCAGCAGCGACAGGGGGTCGAACACCGGGGAGCTGTTTTTT.

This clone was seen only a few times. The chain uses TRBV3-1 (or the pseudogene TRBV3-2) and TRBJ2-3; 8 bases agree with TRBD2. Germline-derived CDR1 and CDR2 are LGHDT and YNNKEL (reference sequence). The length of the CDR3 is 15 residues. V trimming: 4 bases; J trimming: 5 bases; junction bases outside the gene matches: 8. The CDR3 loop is CASSPTSGKGDTQYF. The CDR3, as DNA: TGTGCCAGCAGCCCTACTAGCGGTAAGGGAGATACGCAGTATTTT.

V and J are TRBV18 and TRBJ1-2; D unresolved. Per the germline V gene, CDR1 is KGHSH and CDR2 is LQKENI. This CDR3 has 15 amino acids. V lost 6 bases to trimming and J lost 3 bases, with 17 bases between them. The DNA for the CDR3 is TGTGCCAGCTCGCCTAGGACGGCTAGCGACTATGGCTACACCTTC. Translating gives CASSPRTASDYGYTF.

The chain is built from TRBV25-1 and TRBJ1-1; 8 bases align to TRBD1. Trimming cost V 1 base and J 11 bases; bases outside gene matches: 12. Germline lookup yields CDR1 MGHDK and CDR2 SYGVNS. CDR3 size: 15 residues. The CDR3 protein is CASSESRAGGARAFF. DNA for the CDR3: TGTGCCAGCAGTGAATCGCGGGCAGGGGGCGCGAGGGCTTTCTTT.

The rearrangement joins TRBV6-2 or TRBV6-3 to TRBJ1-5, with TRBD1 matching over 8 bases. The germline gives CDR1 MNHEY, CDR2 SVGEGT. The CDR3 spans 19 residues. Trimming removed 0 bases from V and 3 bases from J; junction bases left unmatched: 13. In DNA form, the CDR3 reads TGTGCCAGCAGTTACTCCTACATAGGACAGGGAAGGTCCAATCAGCCCCAGCATTTT. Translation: CASSYSYIGQGRSNQPQHF.

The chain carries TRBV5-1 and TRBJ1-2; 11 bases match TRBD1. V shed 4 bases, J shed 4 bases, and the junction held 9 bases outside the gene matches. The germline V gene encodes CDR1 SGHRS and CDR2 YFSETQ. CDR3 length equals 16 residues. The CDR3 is CASSTSGTGGTYGYTF. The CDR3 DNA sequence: TGCGCCAGCAGCACCTCCGGGACAGGGGGTACCTATGGCTACACCTTC.

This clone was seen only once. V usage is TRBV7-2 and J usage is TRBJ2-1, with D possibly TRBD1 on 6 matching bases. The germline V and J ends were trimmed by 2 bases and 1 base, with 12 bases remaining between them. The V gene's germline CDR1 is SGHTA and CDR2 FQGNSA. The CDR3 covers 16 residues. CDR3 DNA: TGTGCCAGCAGCTTACAGGCAGGGGTTTCCTACAATGAGCAGTTCTTC. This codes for CASSLQAGVSYNEQFF.

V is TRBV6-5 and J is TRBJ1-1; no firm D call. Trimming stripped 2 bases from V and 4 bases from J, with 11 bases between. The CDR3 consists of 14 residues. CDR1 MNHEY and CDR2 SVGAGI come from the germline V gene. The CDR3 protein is CASSYTGVATEAFF. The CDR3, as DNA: TGTGCCAGCAGTTACACCGGGGTGGCCACTGAAGCTTTCTTT.

In nucleotides, the CDR3 is TGTGCCAGCACCCCTTTCGGAGAGCCCGCAGATACGCAGTATTTT. Translated, it gives CASTPFGEPADTQYF. The genes are TRBV6-2 or TRBV6-3 and TRBJ2-3; no reliable D call. With 7 bases removed from V and 4 bases from J, the gap between germline ends came to 18 bases. Looked up from germline, CDR1 is MNHEY and CDR2 is SVGEGT. The CDR3 loop spans 15 amino acids.

The CDR3 DNA sequence: TGTGCTAGTGGTTTGGGGCTAGCGGGATCCGGCTACAATGAGCAGTTCTTC. This gives the protein CASGLGLAGSGYNEQFF. The V gene is TRBV12-5, the J gene TRBJ2-1; 9 bases are shared with TRBD2. The V gene's germline CDR1 is LGHNT and CDR2 FRNRAP. The ends lost 1 base at V and 3 bases at J; junction bases unmatched: 7. The CDR3 loop spans 17 amino acids.

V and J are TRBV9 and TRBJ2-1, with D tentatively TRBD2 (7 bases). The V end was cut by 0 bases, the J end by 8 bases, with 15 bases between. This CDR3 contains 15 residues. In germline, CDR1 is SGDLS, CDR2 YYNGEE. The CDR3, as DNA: TGTGCCAGCAGCGTAGCAGGGAGGGGGAGGGATGAGCAGTTCTTC. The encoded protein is CASSVAGRGRDEQFF.

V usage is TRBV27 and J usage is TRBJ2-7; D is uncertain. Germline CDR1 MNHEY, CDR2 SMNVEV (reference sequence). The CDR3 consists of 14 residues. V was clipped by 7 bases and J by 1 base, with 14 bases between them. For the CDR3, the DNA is TGTGCCAGCAATCCCCTTGGGCAGTCCTACGAGCAGTACTTC. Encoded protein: CASNPLGQSYEQYF.

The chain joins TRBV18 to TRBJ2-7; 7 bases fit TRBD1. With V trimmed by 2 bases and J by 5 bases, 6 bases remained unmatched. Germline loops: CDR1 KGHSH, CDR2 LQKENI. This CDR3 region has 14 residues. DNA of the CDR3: TGTGCCAGCTCACCAAACAAGGGGGCCCACGAGCAGTACTTC. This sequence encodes CASSPNKGAHEQYF. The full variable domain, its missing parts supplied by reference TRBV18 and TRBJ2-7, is NAGVMQNPRHLVRRRGQEARLRCSPMKGHSHVYWYRQLPEEGLKFMVYLQKENIIDESGMPKERFSAEFPKEGPSILRIQQVVRGDSAAYFCASSPNKGAHEQYFGPGTRLTVT.

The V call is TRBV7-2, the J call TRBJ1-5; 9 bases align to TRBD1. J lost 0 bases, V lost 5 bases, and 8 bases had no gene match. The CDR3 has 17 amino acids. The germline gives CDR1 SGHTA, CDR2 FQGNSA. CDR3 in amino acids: CASSPGTGKYSNQPQHF. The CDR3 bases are TGTGCCAGCAGCCCGGGGACAGGGAAGTATAGCAATCAGCCCCAGCATTTT.